The rows below give T cell receptor beta chains drawn from one sample of a study of blood T cell repertoires in COVID-19. Assay used: immunoSEQ multiplex PCR; TCRdb lists only in-frame clones, some missing. Counted here are 200,000 to 300,000 clones, 65% to 90% occurring once; the ten biggest clones make up approximately 2.3%. Sequencing used peripheral blood. The receptor source for this set is a man in his forties who had recovered from COVID-19. CDR3s include the opening cysteine and the closing phenylalanine or tryptophan. D genes are given only for firm matches. Where a row states a size, it is once, few, many or the class of an expanded clone; other rows omit it.

clone size: -
D gene: -
V gene: TRBV5-6
J gene: TRBJ1-6
CDR3 protein: CASSLPGENSPLHF
CDR3 DNA: TGTGCCAGCAGCTTGCCAGGGGAGAATTCACCCCTCCACTTT

clone size: -
D gene: -
V gene: TRBV5-1
J gene: TRBJ2-1
CDR3 protein: CASSLAYEQFF
CDR3 DNA: TGCGCCAGCAGCTTGGCCTATGAGCAGTTCTTC

clone size: once
D gene: -
V gene: TRBV5-1
J gene: TRBJ1-1
CDR3 protein: CASSFEQGNTEAFF
CDR3 DNA: TGCGCCAGCAGCTTTGAACAGGGCAACACTGAAGCTTTCTTT

clone size: -
D gene: TRBD2
V gene: TRBV11-2
J gene: TRBJ2-3
CDR3 protein: CASSGGVAGENTQYF
CDR3 DNA: TGTGCCAGCAGCGGGGGAGTAGCGGGAGAAAATACGCAGTATTTT

clone size: -
D gene: TRBD2
V gene: TRBV10-3
J gene: TRBJ2-4
CDR3 protein: CAISEGLDVAKNIQYF
CDR3 DNA: TGTGCCATCAGTGAGGGACTAGATGTAGCCAAAAACATTCAGTACTTC

clone size: -
D gene: -
V gene: TRBV9
J gene: TRBJ1-1
CDR3 protein: CASSVEQNTEAFF
CDR3 DNA: TGTGCCAGCAGCGTTGAACAGAACACTGAAGCTTTCTTT

clone size: -
D gene: -
V gene: TRBV7-9
J gene: TRBJ2-5
CDR3 protein: CASSWTVQETQYF
CDR3 DNA: TGTGCCAGCAGCTGGACAGTACAAGAGACCCAGTACTTC

clone size: -
D gene: TRBD2
V gene: TRBV18
J gene: TRBJ2-5
CDR3 protein: CASSPKTSGGQETQYF
CDR3 DNA: TGTGCCAGCTCACCGAAGACTAGCGGGGGCCAAGAGACCCAGTACTTC

clone size: -
D gene: TRBD1
V gene: TRBV5-8
J gene: TRBJ2-1
CDR3 protein: CASSSSDRDLYNEQFF
CDR3 DNA: TGTGCCAGCAGCTCCTCCGACAGGGATCTTTACAATGAGCAGTTCTTC

clone size: -
D gene: TRBD1
V gene: TRBV5-5
J gene: TRBJ2-6
CDR3 protein: CASSFDRAGANVLTF
CDR3 DNA: TGTGCCAGCAGCTTCGACAGGGCTGGGGCCAACGTCCTGACTTTC

clone size: -
D gene: TRBD1
V gene: TRBV27
J gene: TRBJ1-1
CDR3 protein: CASSQPGTGRTEAFF
CDR3 DNA: TGTGCCAGCAGTCAACCCGGGACAGGGAGGACTGAAGCTTTCTTT

clone size: -
D gene: TRBD1
V gene: TRBV19
J gene: TRBJ1-1
CDR3 protein: CASSISGQGEAFF
CDR3 DNA: TGTGCCAGTAGTATATCGGGACAGGGCGAAGCTTTCTTT

clone size: -
D gene: -
V gene: TRBV3-1/TRBV3-2
J gene: TRBJ1-5
CDR3 protein: CASSKGGGGYQPQHF
CDR3 DNA: TGTGCCAGCAGCAAAGGAGGCGGGGGCTATCAGCCCCAGCATTTT

clone size: -
D gene: -
V gene: TRBV5-1
J gene: TRBJ2-7
CDR3 protein: CASSPDSAEQYF
CDR3 DNA: TGCGCCAGCAGCCCTGACAGCGCCGAGCAGTACTTC

clone size: -
D gene: -
V gene: TRBV18
J gene: TRBJ1-3
CDR3 protein: CASSPGGLSVSGNTIYF
CDR3 DNA: TGTGCCAGCTCACCAGGGGGCCTCTCAGTCTCTGGAAACACCATATATTTT